This entry is about one T cell receptor (beta chain). The data derive from a study of blood T cell repertoires in COVID-19. Across the study: Samples taken during acute and convalescent COVID-19 were collected in the United States, Italy and Spain. T cells, B-cell-depleted T cells, or PBMCs supplied cDNA or gDNA.

As processed by the authors: For nucleated cells, counts were estimated from reference gene primer amplification. Clones were sequenced by immunoSEQ multiplex PCR, and TCRdb holds only the in-frame ones, with some missing. V, J and clone size derive from that table, while D and trimming were established from the DNA sequence. Of nearly 110,000 clones listed, over 80% are singletons. Germline V gene data show CDR1 as SGDLS and CDR2 as YYNGEE. The trim removed 4 bases at V and 4 bases at J, leaving 10 bases unmatched. The length of the CDR3 is 16 residues. The chain couples TRBV9 to TRBJ1-4, with 7 bases identical to TRBD1. The sequenced material came from peripheral blood. This TCR came from a woman in her 30s with acute or convalescent COVID-19. The CDR3 sequence: CASSPTYGTVNEKLFF. The CDR3 region has the DNA TGTGCCAGCAGCCCGACCTACGGGACAGTTAATGAAAAACTGTTTTTT.